A single sample is the source of the 9 T cell receptor beta chains below, sequenced in a study of beta chain features in type 1 diabetes. As every portion of the isolated RNA was reverse transcribed, the sequencing read expressed TCRB transcripts. Assay: immunoSEQ multiplex PCR; the TCRdb copy retains only in-frame clones and omits some. The sample records around 250,000 clones, about 71% being singletons. Sequences were obtained from naive CD4+ T cells from blood. These TCRs come from a man aged 25 to 40 in good health.

This chain links TRBV29-1 with TRBJ1-1; D is perhaps TRBD1 (5 bases). The V end was cut by 7 bases, the J end by 3 bases, with 9 bases between. The CDR3 covers 11 residues. The germline V gene encodes CDR1 SQVTM and CDR2 ANQGSEA. CDR3 nucleotide sequence: TGCAGCGCCAGGGATGACACTGAAGCTTTCTTT. It is translated as CSARDDTEAFF. The full variable domain, its missing parts supplied by reference TRBV29-1 and TRBJ1-1, is SAVISQKPSRDICQRGTSLTIQCQVDSQVTMMFWYRQQPGQSLTLIATANQGSEATYESGFVIDKFPISRPNLTFSTLTVSNMSPEDSSIYLCSARDDTEAFFGQGTRLTVV.

The rearrangement uses TRBV29-1 and TRBJ2-1; the D gene could be TRBD1 or TRBD2 (5 bases each). The CDR3 runs 13 residues. The V end lost 4 bases, the J end lost 3 bases, and 10 bases lay between the germline ends. The germline V gene has CDR1 SQVTM and CDR2 ANQGSEA. This CDR3 is CSVGGDFYNEQFF. The CDR3 DNA reads as TGCAGCGTTGGAGGGGATTTCTACAATGAGCAGTTCTTC.

This clone was seen a handful of times. The genes are TRBV13 and TRBJ2-1; 7 bases align to TRBD1. In germline, CDR1 is PRHDT, CDR2 FYEKMQ (reference sequence). Trimming removed 5 bases from V and 4 bases from J; junction bases left unmatched: 11. There are 16 residues in the CDR3. The CDR3 here is CASSPVGQGDYNEQFF. The CDR3 bases are TGTGCCAGCAGCCCAGTGGGGCAGGGGGATTACAATGAGCAGTTCTTC.

This rearrangement joins TRBV11-2 to TRBJ2-1, with D uncertain. The CDR3 contains 15 residues. Germline assignment: CDR1 SGHAT and CDR2 FQNNGV. V gave up 5 bases and J gave up 0 bases, with 11 bases separating them. CDR3 residues: CASSRRAFSYNEQFF. In DNA form, the CDR3 reads TGTGCCAGCAGCCGCCGAGCGTTCTCCTACAATGAGCAGTTCTTC.

The CDR3 is CASSPPSLNYNEQFF. The CDR3 coding sequence is TGTGCCAGCTCACCACCGTCGCTAAACTACAATGAGCAGTTCTTC. The chain carries TRBV18 and TRBJ2-1; D gene ambiguous. The CDR3 is made up of 15 amino acids. Germline-derived CDR1 and CDR2 are KGHSH and LQKENI. V was trimmed by 0 bases and J by 3 bases, leaving 9 bases between them.

The chain recombines TRBV29-1 with TRBJ2-3; 7 bases align to TRBD2. This CDR3 is 14 amino acids long. Per germline, CDR1 SQVTM and CDR2 ANQGSEA. V shed 4 bases and J 5 bases; nucleotides not matched to a gene: 9. Here the CDR3 DNA reads TGCAGCGTTGTAAGGTCAGCGGGGAAAGATACGCAGTATTTT. Protein sequence: CSVVRSAGKDTQYF.

The chain recombines TRBV7-9 with TRBJ2-1, with 10 bases lining up with TRBD2. The CDR3 loop spans 14 amino acids. V shed 5 bases and J 5 bases; nucleotides not matched to a gene: 3. CDR1 is SEHNR, CDR2 FQNEAQ, per germline (reference sequence). In nucleotides, the CDR3 is TGTGCCAGCAGCACCGGACTAGCGGACAATGAGCAGTTCTTC. It specifies CASSTGLADNEQFF.

V usage is TRBV28 and J usage is TRBJ2-1; D is perhaps TRBD2 (5 bases). The V and J ends lost 3 bases and 5 bases respectively, with 14 bases between them. The length of the CDR3 is 15 residues. From germline, CDR1 is MDHEN and CDR2 SYDVKM. CDR3 in amino acids: CASSFRAGLNNEQFF. The CDR3 nucleotides are TGTGCCAGCAGTTTCCGGGCGGGCTTAAACAATGAGCAGTTCTTC. Combining the CDR3 with reference TRBV28 and TRBJ2-1 gives the whole variable domain DVKVTQSSRYLVKRTGEKVFLECVQDMDHENMFWYRQDPGLGLRLIYFSYDVKMKEKGDIPEGYSVSREKKERFSLILESASTNQTSMYLCASSFRAGLNNEQFFGPGTRLTVL.

This chain joins TRBV2 and TRBJ2-1, with 13 bases matching TRBD2. Germline assignment: CDR1 SNHLY and CDR2 FYNNEI. Trimming removed 6 bases from V and 7 bases from J; junction bases left unmatched: 6. The CDR3 runs to 15 residues. CDR3 sequence (DNA): TGTGCCAGCAGGGCCGGGACTAGCGGGATAAATGAGCAGTTCTTC. It translates to CASRAGTSGINEQFF.